A single sample is the source of the 9 T cell receptor beta chains below, sequenced in a study of blood T cell repertoires in COVID-19. Clones were read by immunoSEQ multiplex PCR, and TCRdb kept only the in-frame ones, dropping some. The sample gives fewer than 350,000 clones, about 87% of which show up once; over 4% is in the top ten. The sequenced material came from PBMCs or T cells enriched from blood (not recorded which). The receptors stem from a woman in her twenties or thirties with acute COVID-19.

The chain uses TRBV4-3 and TRBJ2-7, with 15 bases lining up with TRBD2. Germline lookup yields CDR1 LGHNA and CDR2 YSLEER. The CDR3 extends over 18 amino acids. V lost 3 bases, J lost 1 base, and 7 bases stayed unmatched. CDR3 DNA sequence: TGCGCCAGCAGCCATGCTCCGGGACTAGCGGGGGGATCCTACGAGCAGTACTTC. This translates into CASSHAPGLAGGSYEQYF.

CDR3 in amino acids: CASSPPGHPRGFNYGYTF. The CDR3 nucleotides read TGTGCCAGCAGTCCCCCGGGACACCCTAGAGGGTTTAACTATGGCTACACCTTC. The rearrangement joins TRBV2 to TRBJ1-2, with D maybe TRBD1 (6 bases). Trimming stripped 5 bases from V and 1 base from J, with 23 bases between. CDR3 length: 18 residues. Per germline, CDR1 SNHLY and CDR2 FYNNEI.

CDR3 nucleotide sequence: TGTGCCAGCAGCCAAATGGCGGGAGGCGGCAATGAGCAGTTCTTC. Translated: CASSQMAGGGNEQFF. V and J are TRBV3-1 (or the pseudogene TRBV3-2) and TRBJ2-1; 8 positions agree with TRBD2. V lost 2 bases, J lost 6 bases, and 6 bases stayed unmatched. The CDR3 has 15 amino acids. Germline V gene sequence: CDR1 LGHDT, CDR2 YNNKEL (reference sequence).

The chain joins TRBV6-1 to TRBJ2-2; TRBD2 matches at 9 bases. The germline V gene has CDR1 MNHNS and CDR2 SASEGT. The CDR3 loop spans 15 amino acids. After removal of 2 bases from V and 6 bases from J, the junction contained 4 bases not matched to a gene. Here the CDR3 reads CASSELAGASGELFF. The CDR3 DNA reads TGTGCCAGCAGTGAATTAGCGGGAGCCTCCGGGGAGCTGTTTTTT.

The V and J genes are TRBV5-1 and TRBJ2-7; 7 nucleotides agree with TRBD1. CDR1 is SGHRS and CDR2 is YFSETQ in the germline V gene. V trimming: 8 bases; J trimming: 3 bases; junction bases outside the gene matches: 14. This CDR3 comprises 15 residues. This CDR3 reads CASNLNRQGDYEQYF. The CDR3 bases are TGCGCCAGTAACCTAAATCGACAGGGTGACTACGAGCAGTACTTC.

The genes are TRBV3-1 (or the pseudogene TRBV3-2) and TRBJ1-1, with no clear D. This CDR3 comprises 15 residues. The V end lost 1 base, the J end lost 0 bases, and 9 bases lay between the germline ends. Germline V lookup: CDR1 LGHDT, CDR2 YNNKEL (reference sequence). CDR3 region: CASSQGGQVNTEAFF. CDR3 coding DNA: TGTGCCAGCAGCCAAGGCGGGCAAGTGAACACTGAAGCTTTCTTT.

This chain links TRBV7-8 with TRBJ2-2, with 9 bases lining up with TRBD2. J lost 6 bases, V lost 6 bases, and 8 bases had no gene match. The CDR3 sequence is 15 residues long. CDR1 and CDR2 from the germline V gene are SGHVS and FQNEAQ. The DNA of the CDR3 is TGTGCCAGCAGTAGGATTAGCGGGAGCCCCGGGGAGCTGTTTTTT. Protein product: CASSRISGSPGELFF.

V gene TRBV2 combines with J gene TRBJ1-4, with 8 positions matching TRBD1. Germline CDR1 SNHLY, CDR2 FYNNEI. This CDR3 has 15 amino acids. V lost 5 bases, J lost 6 bases, and 8 bases stayed unmatched. CDR3 in DNA: TGTGCCAGCAGTTTCCAACAGGGGGTGTATGAAAAACTGTTTTTT. Its translation is CASSFQQGVYEKLFF.

The CDR3 DNA sequence: TGTGCCAGCAGCGTACAGGCCGGGGAGCTGTTTTTT. Protein product: CASSVQAGELFF. V is TRBV9 and J is TRBJ2-2, with D unresolved. Germline CDR1 and CDR2: SGDLS and YYNGEE. V gave up 1 base and J gave up 6 bases, with 4 bases separating them. The CDR3 has 12 residues.